The table lists the clone carrying this T cell receptor beta chain with many counts. A single record per CDR3 protein comes from TCRdb applying MiXCR to the 5' RACE reads. Seen here are about 200,000 distinct CDR3 sequences, approximately 10% observed once, and the top ten hold 9% to 10%. The CDR3 sequence is 14 residues long. The germline CDR1 and CDR2 sequences are SQVTM and ANQGSEA. Trimming stripped 4 bases from V and 2 bases from J, with 14 bases between. These data come from a study of identical twins. This TCR came from a man between 50 and 59 years old in good health. Sequencing was carried out using memory T cells sorted from blood. This chain uses TRBV29-1 with TRBJ2-5; perhaps D is TRBD1 or TRBD2 (5 bases each). The CDR3 loop reads CSVGDVGVQETQYF. The CDR3 DNA reads TGCAGCGTTGGGGACGTGGGGGTTCAAGAGACCCAGTACTTC.